These 29 T cell receptor beta chains were all obtained from the same sample, sequenced in a study of glioma-infiltrating T cells. Using RNA template, CDR3s of TCR alpha and beta were amplified with iRepertoire arm-PCR. TCRdb re-called the multiplex PCR reads with MiXCR, one entry per CDR3 protein. The sample has approximately 400,000 distinct CDR3 sequences; around 45% are singletons. Input material: glioma tissue, nonneoplastic brain tissue, or PBMCs (not recorded which). The origin of the receptors is a human donor with low-grade glioma or glioblastoma, undergoing nonglioma brain surgery, or in good health (not recorded which).

The CDR3 DNA follows: TGTGCCAGCAGCTTTACAGGGCTCTACGAGCAGTTCTTC. Translated: CASSFTGLYEQFF. The rearrangement uses TRBV7-6 and TRBJ2-1; tentative D call: TRBD1 (6 bases). The CDR3 length is 13 residues. Germline loops: CDR1 SGHVS, CDR2 FNYEAQ. V dropped 3 bases and J dropped 10 bases, with 13 bases sitting between them.

The chain uses TRBV4-1 and TRBJ2-3; D unresolved. The germline CDR1 and CDR2 sequences are MGHRA and YSYEKL. This CDR3 contains 15 residues. Trimming cost V 1 base and J 0 bases, with 8 bases left between them. The CDR3 is CASSQVLFSTDTQYF. CDR3 bases: TGCGCCAGCAGCCAAGTCCTGTTTAGCACAGATACGCAGTATTTT.

Regarding this clonotype: This sequence may be a read error, since a much larger clone differs from it by one base. The chain uses TRBV27 and TRBJ2-3; 12 positions match TRBD2. The trim removed 7 bases at V and 0 bases at J, leaving 8 bases unmatched. The CDR3 contains 17 residues. The germline V gene encodes CDR1 MNHEY and CDR2 SMNVEV (reference sequence). CDR3 sequence (DNA): TGTGCCAGCAAGCCCACTAGCGGGGGGTCTAGCACAGATACGCAGTATTTT. As protein: CASKPTSGGSSTDTQYF.

This clonotype was counted ten times or more. This chain links TRBV28 with TRBJ2-7, with a tentative D call TRBD1 (6 bases). The V end was cut by 7 bases, the J end by 0 bases, with 16 bases between. From germline, CDR1 is MDHEN and CDR2 SYDVKM. The CDR3 length is 15 residues. The DNA for the CDR3 is TGTGCCAGCACCCCAACCGGGACAACCTCCTACGAGCAGTACTTC. It specifies CASTPTGTTSYEQYF.

Turning to this clonotype: The conserved phenylalanine or tryptophan normally closing the CDR3 is absent here, so this likely arose from a read error. The chain uses TRBV6-2 or TRBV6-3 and TRBJ2-5; TRBD1 agrees at 7 bases. After removal of 8 bases from V and 5 bases from J, the junction contained 8 bases not matched to a gene. The CDR3 runs 13 residues. Germline CDR1 MNHEY, CDR2 SVGEGT. The CDR3 nucleotides are TGTGCCAGCCAACAGGGGCCGATGGAGACCCAGTACCTC. Translating it yields CASQQGPMETQYL.

The CDR3 spells CASSPRGGTIYNEQFF. CDR3 coding DNA: TGTGCCAGCAGCCCCCGAGGCGGGACAATCTACAATGAGCAGTTCTTC. V and J are TRBV9 and TRBJ2-1; D possibly matches TRBD1 or TRBD2 (6 bases each). V was clipped by 4 bases and J by 3 bases, with 17 bases between them. The CDR3 is made up of 16 amino acids. CDR1 is SGDLS, CDR2 YYNGEE, per germline.

The rearrangement joins TRBV6-2 or TRBV6-3 to TRBJ2-7; perhaps TRBD2 as D (5 bases). The CDR3 loop spans 15 amino acids. Deletions cut 6 bases from V and 4 bases from J, with 19 bases between. In germline, CDR1 is MNHEY, CDR2 SVGEGT. CDR3 DNA: TGTGCCAGCAGCCTCTACGCCGGGATAGGGTACGAGCAGTACTTC. Translating it yields CASSLYAGIGYEQYF.

Many counts were recorded for this clonotype. The chain has TRBV20-1 and TRBJ1-4, with D possibly TRBD1 on 5 matching bases. V lost 5 bases and J lost 6, with 13 bases in between. The germline gives CDR1 DFQATT, CDR2 SNEGSKA (reference sequence). This CDR3 is built from 13 residues. The CDR3 region is CSAPRQLDEKLFF. The CDR3 DNA reads as TGCAGTGCTCCTCGACAGCTAGATGAAAAACTGTTTTTT.

Only a few counts were recorded for this clonotype. The chain employs TRBV28 and TRBJ2-7; 12 bases line up with TRBD2. V lost 3 bases, J lost 4 bases, and 7 bases stayed unmatched. There are 16 residues in the CDR3. CDR1 is MDHEN, CDR2 SYDVKM, per germline. The CDR3 DNA reads TGTGCCAGCAGTTTGAAACTAGCGGGAGGTGTGTACGAGCAGTACTTC. Protein sequence: CASSLKLAGGVYEQYF.

With respect to this clonotype: Mismatch with germline at one junction end may stem from a read error. The V and J genes are TRBV6-2 or TRBV6-3 and TRBJ2-5; 7 positions agree with TRBD2. CDR1 is MNHEY, CDR2 SVGEGT, per germline. The CDR3 runs to 14 residues. The CDR3 nucleotides read TGTTCCAGCAGACTACTAGCGCGCCAAGAGACCCAGTACTTC. It specifies CSSRLLARQETQYF.

Comments on this clonotype: It may be a read error: a sequence one base away is much more abundant. J is TRBJ2-7 and V is TRBV6-6, with D possibly called TRBD1 or TRBD2 (5 bases each). Germline V CDR1 and CDR2: MNHNY, SVGAGI (reference sequence). Trimming took off 4 bases at V and 9 bases at J, with 13 bases between the two ends. This CDR3 comprises 12 residues. CDR3 bases: TGTGCCAGCAGTTTCGACGGGGCCGGGCAGTACTTC. The encoded protein is CASSFDGAGQYF.

Only one count was recorded for this clonotype. This rearrangement joins TRBV7-9 to TRBJ2-7; 7 nucleotides agree with TRBD2. The CDR3 contains 15 residues. CDR1 is SEHNR, CDR2 FQNEAQ, per germline (reference sequence). Trimming cost V 1 base and J 3 bases; bases outside gene matches: 6. The CDR3 protein is CASSLGGSLGYEQYF. The CDR3 coding sequence is TGTGCCAGCAGCTTAGGCGGGAGTTTGGGCTACGAGCAGTACTTC. The full variable domain, in which reference TRBV7-9 and TRBJ2-7 provide the parts outside the CDR3, is DTGVSQNPRHKITKRGQNVTFRCDPISEHNRLYWYRQTLGQGPEFLTYFQNEAQLEKSRLLSDRFSAERPKGSFSTLEIQRTEQGDSAMYLCASSLGGSLGYEQYFGPGTRLTVT.

This clonotype occurred many times. J is TRBJ1-1 and V is TRBV14, with a tentative D call TRBD1 (5 bases). The V gene's germline CDR1 is SGHDN and CDR2 FVKESK. Trimming removed 4 bases at V and 2 bases at J, with 11 bases between. CDR3 length: 14 amino acids. This CDR3 is CASSPLGGNTEAFF. The CDR3 DNA sequence: TGTGCCAGCAGCCCTTTGGGGGGAAACACTGAAGCTTTCTTT.

This clonotype was counted only a few times. The J gene is TRBJ2-7, the V gene TRBV27; D gene unclear. V shed 2 bases and J shed 3 bases, with 8 bases lying between them. The CDR3 length is 13 residues. The germline V gene has CDR1 MNHEY and CDR2 SMNVEV (reference sequence). CDR3 sequence: CASSLGRYYEQYF. The CDR3 DNA follows: TGTGCCAGCAGTTTAGGACGGTACTACGAGCAGTACTTC.

The genes are TRBV28 and TRBJ2-1; 8 bases fit TRBD2. This CDR3 is built from 17 residues. Per germline, CDR1 MDHEN and CDR2 SYDVKM. J gave up 1 base and V 5 bases, and 10 bases lay outside the gene matches. For the CDR3, the DNA is TGTGCCAGCAGTGGGCTCAGCGGGAGTCGGTCCTACAATGAGCAGTTCTTC. It specifies CASSGLSGSRSYNEQFF.

This clonotype was seen repeatedly, ten times or more. The chain joins TRBV20-1 to TRBJ2-1; 7 bases line up with TRBD2. The CDR3 runs to 15 residues. Per germline, CDR1 DFQATT and CDR2 SNEGSKA (reference sequence). Trimming took 0 bases from V and 5 from J; bases not matched to a gene: 7. CDR3 region: CSARDAGSGNNEQFF. The CDR3 DNA follows: TGCAGTGCTAGAGATGCGGGGAGCGGGAACAATGAGCAGTTCTTC.

The table lists this clonotype with a few counts. The CDR3 bases are TGTGCCAGTACCACAACAGGGGGCACTGAAGCTTTCTTT. Its protein product is CASTTTGGTEAFF. V gene TRBV19 combines with J gene TRBJ1-1; 8 nucleotides match TRBD1. The CDR3 is 13 amino acids. The J segment lost 4 bases and the V segment lost 7 bases, leaving 5 bases of the junction unmatched. Germline CDR1 is LNHDA and CDR2 is SQIVND (reference sequence).

This chain joins TRBV5-4 and TRBJ2-3; D is undetermined. This CDR3 is built from 15 residues. V lost 1 base and J lost 2, with 11 bases in between. Germline CDR1 SGHNT, CDR2 YYREEE (reference sequence). The CDR3 region is CASSLRSGFTDTQYF. The CDR3 DNA reads as TGTGCCAGCAGCTTGCGATCCGGGTTCACAGATACGCAGTATTTT.

As regards this clonotype: A much larger clone differs by one base, so this may be a read error. This chain connects TRBV6-2 or TRBV6-3 to TRBJ2-5; 9 nucleotides match TRBD2. CDR3 length: 15 amino acids. The germline CDR1 and CDR2 sequences are MNHEY and SVGEGT. For the CDR3, the DNA is TGTGCCAGCAGTTACACACTAGCGGGCCAAGAGACCCAGCACTTC. This translates into CASSYTLAGQETQHF.

The chain recombines TRBV28 with TRBJ2-3; 10 bases are shared with TRBD1. The CDR3 contains 14 residues. Germline trimming cut 6 bases from V and 3 bases from J; bases unmatched to any gene: 3. Looked up from germline, CDR1 is MDHEN and CDR2 is SYDVKM. The CDR3 loop is CASRTGQGTDTQYF. In nucleotides, the CDR3 is TGTGCCAGCAGGACGGGACAGGGGACAGATACGCAGTATTTT.

This chain uses TRBV20-1 with TRBJ1-4; D gene ambiguous. The length of the CDR3 is 12 residues. Germline CDR1 is DFQATT and CDR2 is SNEGSKA (reference sequence). Trimming took 2 bases from V and 4 from J, leaving 5 bases between them. This CDR3 reads CSARPVNEKLFF. The DNA for the CDR3 is TGCAGTGCTAGACCAGTTAATGAAAAACTGTTTTTT.

A note on this clonotype: A much larger clone is a single base away; this may be a read error. Because the CDR3 is missing its conserved closing phenylalanine or tryptophan, this is likely a read error. The chain carries TRBV28 and TRBJ2-7; the match to TRBD2 covers 13 bases. This CDR3 has 17 amino acids. With 6 bases clipped from V and 4 bases from J, the junction kept 12 bases outside the gene matches. Germline V CDR1 and CDR2: MDHEN, SYDVKM. CDR3 in DNA: TGTGCCAGCAGCAAATCCGGACTAGCGGGAGTCGATTACGAGCAGTACTTA. The encoded protein is CASSKSGLAGVDYEQYL.

This clonotype has ten or more counts. The chain carries TRBV27 and TRBJ2-1; D is ambiguous. This CDR3 has 14 residues. V lost 3 bases to trimming and J lost 4 bases, with 10 bases between them. In germline, CDR1 is MNHEY, CDR2 SMNVEV (reference sequence). CDR3 sequence (DNA): TGTGCCAGCAGTTTTGAACACCTTTACAATGAGCAGTTCTTC. This translates into CASSFEHLYNEQFF.

In DNA, the CDR3 is TGCGCCAGCAGCTCCGGACAGGGGAGAGGTTACGAGCAGTACTTC. Protein sequence: CASSSGQGRGYEQYF. V is TRBV5-1 and J is TRBJ2-7; 9 positions match TRBD1. The V and J ends lost 3 bases and 4 bases, in that order; junction bases with no gene match: 8. CDR3 length: 15 amino acids. CDR1 is SGHRS, CDR2 YFSETQ, per germline.

This clonotype turned up a few times. The chain carries TRBV10-3 and TRBJ2-5, with 13 nucleotides matching TRBD2. Germline V gene lookup returns CDR1 ENHRY and CDR2 SYGVKD. The CDR3 contains 13 residues. V shed 8 bases, J shed 3 bases, and the junction held 0 bases outside the gene matches. The CDR3 nucleotides are TGTGCCATCGGACTAGCGGGAGAAGAGACCCAGTACTTC. Its translation is CAIGLAGEETQYF.

This clonotype was observed a handful of times. J is TRBJ1-1 and V is TRBV27, with unresolved D. The CDR3 totals 16 residues. Germline values: CDR1 MNHEY, CDR2 SMNVEV (reference sequence). CDR3 sequence: CALTPKGREESTEAFF. CDR3 DNA: TGTGCTTTAACTCCGAAGGGAAGGGAGGAGAGCACTGAAGCTTTCTTT.

The rearrangement links TRBV5-1 to TRBJ2-1; unclear D gene. This CDR3 region has 13 residues. Germline V gene lookup returns CDR1 SGHRS and CDR2 YFSETQ. With 0 bases removed from V and 5 bases from J, the gap between germline ends came to 6 bases. This chain's CDR3 is CASSLGINNEQFF. The DNA of the CDR3 is TGCGCCAGCAGCTTGGGCATCAACAATGAGCAGTTCTTC.

This clonotype was recorded at least ten times. The chain links TRBV24-1 to TRBJ2-1; maybe TRBD1 (5 bases). The V and J ends lost 4 bases and 9 bases respectively, with 18 bases between them. Germline CDR1 reads KGHDR; CDR2 reads SFDVKD. This CDR3 is 15 amino acids long. The CDR3 sequence is CATSDPQSGLPEQFF. The CDR3 DNA sequence: TGTGCCACCAGTGACCCGCAATCAGGGTTACCTGAGCAGTTCTTC.

In its sample, this clonotype was seen many times. The rearrangement links TRBV7-2 to TRBJ2-3; D is unclear. Per the germline V gene, CDR1 is SGHTA and CDR2 is FQGNSA. The CDR3 length is 16 residues. The V end lost 0 bases, the J end lost 2 bases, and 12 bases lay between the germline ends. The CDR3, as DNA: TGTGCCAGCAGCTTAGCTCACCCAGGATACACAGATACGCAGTATTTT. Its translation: CASSLAHPGYTDTQYF.